Each of the 2 T cell receptor beta chains below was sequenced from the same sample in a study of blood T cell repertoires in COVID-19. Clones were read by immunoSEQ multiplex PCR, and TCRdb kept only the in-frame ones, dropping some. The sample contains approximately 150,000 clones, more than 75% of which appear only once. What was sequenced was peripheral blood. These receptors were taken from a man aged 50-60 years who had recovered from COVID-19.

Comment on this clone: The same CDR3 also results from other DNA sequences found in this sample. DNA for the CDR3: TGTGCCAGCAGCTTAGGGGGGGGGTCCTACAATGAGCAGTTCTTC. Protein sequence: CASSLGGGSYNEQFF. This chain connects TRBV7-2 to TRBJ2-1, with 7 bases that match TRBD2. This CDR3 is 15 amino acids long. J lost 1 base, V lost 1 base, and 1 base had no gene match. Germline CDR1 SGHTA, CDR2 FQGNSA. The full variable domain, in which reference TRBV7-2 and TRBJ2-1 provide the parts outside the CDR3, is GAGVSQSPSNKVTEKGKDVELRCDPISGHTALYWYRQSLGQGLEFLIYFQGNSAPDKSGLPSDRFSAERTGGSVSTLTIQRTQQEDSAVYLCASSLGGGSYNEQFFGPGTRLTVL.

The CDR3 DNA reads TGTGCCAGCAGTAGGGCGGGAGGGCCTCCAAATGAGCAGTTCTTC. It encodes CASSRAGGPPNEQFF. V usage is TRBV25-1 and J usage is TRBJ2-1; TRBD2 matches 9 bases. Germline CDR1 and CDR2: MGHDK and SYGVNS. The CDR3 runs 15 residues. Trimming took 5 bases from V and 7 from J; bases not matched to a gene: 9.